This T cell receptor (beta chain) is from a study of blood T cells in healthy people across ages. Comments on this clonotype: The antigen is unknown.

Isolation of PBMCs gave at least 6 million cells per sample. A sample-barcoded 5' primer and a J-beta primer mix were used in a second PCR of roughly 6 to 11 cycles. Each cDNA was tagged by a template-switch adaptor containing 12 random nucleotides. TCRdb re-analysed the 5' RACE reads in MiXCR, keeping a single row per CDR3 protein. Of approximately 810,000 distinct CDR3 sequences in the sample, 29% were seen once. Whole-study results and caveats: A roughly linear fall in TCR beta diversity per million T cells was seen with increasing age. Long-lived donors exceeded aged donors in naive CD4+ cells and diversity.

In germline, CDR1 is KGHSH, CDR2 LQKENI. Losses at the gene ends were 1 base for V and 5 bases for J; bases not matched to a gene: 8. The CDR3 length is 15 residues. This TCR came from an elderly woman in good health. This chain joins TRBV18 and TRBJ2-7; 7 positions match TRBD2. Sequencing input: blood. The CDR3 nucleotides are TGTGCCAGCTCACCACTTGGACTGGGAGGGGACGAGCAGTACTTC. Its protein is CASSPLGLGGDEQYF. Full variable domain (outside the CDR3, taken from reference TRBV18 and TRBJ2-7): NAGVMQNPRHLVRRRGQEARLRCSPMKGHSHVYWYRQLPEEGLKFMVYLQKENIIDESGMPKERFSAEFPKEGPSILRIQQVVRGDSAAYFCASSPLGLGGDEQYFGPGTRLTVT.